This TCR beta chain was captured in a study of blood T cell repertoires in COVID-19. Study at large: Spain, Italy and the United States supplied samples that represented acute and convalescent COVID-19. In each case, the material was cDNA or gDNA derived from T cells, B-cell-depleted T cells, or PBMCs.

Authors' processing steps: Researchers report that nucleated cell counts were estimated from reference gene primer amplification. Profiled with immunoSEQ multiplex PCR; TCRdb holds only in-frame clones, not every one. The V and J calls and the clone size are those of that table, but D and trimming were determined from the DNA. The sample records roughly 220,000 clones, approximately 85% being singletons. In germline, CDR1 is KGHSH, CDR2 LQKENI. V dropped 3 bases and J dropped 4; count of bases not matched to a gene: 8. The CDR3 runs to 16 residues. The sequencing sample was made of peripheral blood. The V and J genes are TRBV18 and TRBJ2-1, with TRBD1 identical over 8 bases. The TCR originated in a woman of 80 years or more with COVID-19, enrolled during active disease. CDR3 residues: CASSPLGQGSYNEQFF. CDR3 in DNA: TGTGCCAGCTCACCTCTAGGACAGGGCTCGTACAATGAGCAGTTCTTC.